These 30 T cell receptor beta chains were all obtained from the same sample, sequenced in a study of graft-versus-host responses after intestinal transplantation. Their antigens remain unidentified. Sequenced by immunoSEQ multiplex PCR; TCRdb stores in-frame clones only, minus some. The sample has 130,000 to 150,000 clones, roughly 91% seen once; the top ten hold roughly 0.2%. The specimen comprised unstimulated CD4+ T cells sorted from spleen or lymph node cells, sampled before intestinal transplant. These receptors were collected from a human donor who received an intestinal transplant.

The gene calls are TRBV5-4 and TRBJ2-7, with D possibly called TRBD1 or TRBD2 (5 bases each). The CDR3 is 14 residues long. Germline V gives CDR1 SGHNT, CDR2 YYREEE (reference sequence). V was trimmed by 4 bases and J by 1 base, leaving 12 bases between them. This CDR3 is CASSLRDRSYEQYF. DNA of the CDR3: TGTGCCAGCAGCCTCCGGGACCGATCCTACGAGCAGTACTTC.

The chain combines TRBV5-1 with TRBJ2-1; possible D gene TRBD2, 6 bases. Germline lookup yields CDR1 SGHRS and CDR2 YFSETQ. CDR3 size: 16 residues. Trimming removed 4 bases at V and 0 bases at J, with 14 bases between. CDR3 DNA sequence: TGCGCCAGCAGCCCAACAGCGGGCAGCTCCTACAATGAGCAGTTCTTC. Translated: CASSPTAGSSYNEQFF.

V usage is TRBV5-1 and J usage is TRBJ2-3; weak D call: TRBD2 (5 bases). The germline V gene has CDR1 SGHRS and CDR2 YFSETQ. The ends were cut back, 0 bases at V and 1 base at J, with 9 bases in the middle. The CDR3 is 15 amino acids. CDR3 region: CASSLAGAGTDTQYF. The CDR3 coding sequence is TGCGCCAGCAGCTTGGCCGGAGCGGGCACAGATACGCAGTATTTT. The variable domain in full, completed from reference TRBV5-1 and TRBJ2-3, reads KAGVTQTPRYLIKTRGQQVTLSCSPISGHRSVSWYQQTPGQGLQFLFEYFSETQRNKGNFPGRFSGRQFSNSRSEMNVSTLELGDSALYLCASSLAGAGTDTQYFGPGTRLTVL.

The V call is TRBV4-2, the J call TRBJ2-7, with a weak D call TRBD1 (5 bases). The CDR3 is 18 residues long. CDR1 and CDR2 from the germline V gene are LGHNA and YNFKEQ. With 1 base removed from V and 2 bases from J, the gap between germline ends came to 21 bases. CDR3 residues: CASSQAGSVWGSPYEQYF. CDR3 nucleotide sequence: TGTGCCAGCAGCCAAGCCGGATCGGTCTGGGGCTCCCCCTACGAGCAGTACTTC.

This clone has only a few counts. This sequence joins TRBV5-8 and TRBJ2-7; D unresolved. The CDR3 is 10 residues long. CDR1 and CDR2 (germline): SGHTS, YDEGEE. V shed 0 bases and J shed 10 bases, with 5 bases lying between them. In nucleotides, the CDR3 is TGTGCCAGCAGCTTGGGGGGTCAGTACTTC. Encoded protein: CASSLGGQYF.

The V gene is TRBV27, the J gene TRBJ2-7; TRBD2 agrees at 8 bases. CDR3 length: 14 amino acids. V shed 10 bases, J shed 6 bases, and the junction held 14 bases outside the gene matches. Looked up from germline, CDR1 is MNHEY and CDR2 is SMNVEV (reference sequence). The DNA of the CDR3 is TGTGCCACCCTTAGGGTAGCGGGAATCGGCGAGCAGTACTTC. This gives the protein CATLRVAGIGEQYF.

V and J are TRBV10-1 and TRBJ2-2; 7 bases fit TRBD1. With 3 bases clipped from V and 6 bases from J, the junction kept 4 bases outside the gene matches. In germline, CDR1 is WNHNN, CDR2 SYGVQD (reference sequence). The CDR3 loop spans 14 amino acids. The DNA for the CDR3 is TGCGCCAGCAGTGACAGGGGGTGGTCCGGGGAGCTGTTTTTT. Its protein product is CASSDRGWSGELFF.

V usage is TRBV27 and J usage is TRBJ2-3; D is possibly TRBD1 (5 bases). CDR1 is MNHEY, CDR2 SMNVEV, per germline (reference sequence). The CDR3 contains 16 residues. V gave up 1 base and J gave up 5 bases, with 16 bases separating them. CDR3: CASSLWAGMNIDTQYF. CDR3 sequence (DNA): TGTGCCAGCAGTTTATGGGCAGGGATGAATATAGATACGCAGTATTTT.

This clone appeared once. The V gene is TRBV4-1, the J gene TRBJ2-7; D not resolved. The V gene lost 3 bases and the J gene lost 3 bases, with 18 bases spanning the gap. CDR1 and CDR2 from the germline V gene are MGHRA and YSYEKL. The CDR3 is 16 amino acids. The chain's CDR3 is CASSHLTSLAYYEQYF. The CDR3, as DNA: TGCGCCAGCAGCCATCTCACCAGCCTGGCCTACTACGAGCAGTACTTC.

The V and J genes are TRBV2 and TRBJ1-2; 10 nucleotides line up with TRBD1. Germline assignment: CDR1 SNHLY and CDR2 FYNNEI. The CDR3 contains 16 residues. The V and J ends lost 5 bases and 2 bases, in that order; junction bases with no gene match: 8. In nucleotides, the CDR3 is TGTGCCAGCAGTACCGCTGGGGGACAGGGGAACTATGGCTACACCTTC. As protein: CASSTAGGQGNYGYTF.

This clone was observed a handful of times. The chain combines TRBV7-9 with TRBJ2-1; 12 nucleotides line up with TRBD2. With 5 bases clipped from V and 3 bases from J, the junction kept 5 bases outside the gene matches. Germline assignment: CDR1 SEHNR and CDR2 FQNEAQ (reference sequence). The CDR3 runs 16 residues. DNA of the CDR3: TGTGCCAGCAGCGGGCTAGCGGGAGGGATCTACAATGAGCAGTTCTTC. Protein: CASSGLAGGIYNEQFF.

The rearrangement joins TRBV2 to TRBJ2-1, with 14 bases aligning to TRBD2. The junction had 4 bases not matched to a gene; V was cut back by 4 bases and J by 8 bases. Germline CDR1 is SNHLY and CDR2 is FYNNEI. CDR3 size: 15 residues. The CDR3 DNA reads TGTGCCAGCAGTGGACTAGCGGGAGGGGTGGATGAGCAGTTCTTC. As protein: CASSGLAGGVDEQFF.

This clone turned up a few times. The chain links TRBV5-1 to TRBJ1-1; no firm D call. Trimming removed 5 bases at V and 0 bases at J, with 11 bases between. The CDR3 loop spans 14 amino acids. The germline V gene encodes CDR1 SGHRS and CDR2 YFSETQ. In nucleotides, the CDR3 is TGCGCCAGCAGGCACAGAGATATGAACACTGAAGCTTTCTTT. Translating it yields CASRHRDMNTEAFF.

This clone was detected only once. J is TRBJ2-1 and V is TRBV11-3; D is uncertain. The CDR3 extends over 13 amino acids. The ends were cut back, 5 bases at V and 7 bases at J, with 12 bases in the middle. Germline V gives CDR1 SGHNT, CDR2 YENEEA. The CDR3 loop reads CASSPPRKNEQFF. CDR3 in DNA: TGTGCCAGCAGCCCCCCCCGAAAGAATGAGCAGTTCTTC.

The CDR3 coding sequence is TGTGCCAGCAGTTATTCGGGACAGGGGGTCTACGAGCAGTACTTC. It is translated as CASSYSGQGVYEQYF. V and J are TRBV6-5 and TRBJ2-7, with 11 bases matching TRBD1. The CDR3 contains 15 residues. Germline trimming cut 3 bases from V and 3 bases from J; bases unmatched to any gene: 4. Germline loops: CDR1 MNHEY, CDR2 SVGAGI.

Of note for this clone: The sample has other DNA sequences that encode this CDR3 too. The V call is TRBV19, the J call TRBJ1-1; D unclear. The V end was cut by 1 base, the J end by 5 bases, with 11 bases between. Germline CDR1 reads LNHDA; CDR2 reads SQIVND (reference sequence). This CDR3 has 14 residues. CDR3 DNA: TGTGCCAGTAGTATAGGAGGGCTGGGGACTGAAGCTTTCTTT. Translated, it gives CASSIGGLGTEAFF. Combining the CDR3 with reference TRBV19 and TRBJ1-1 gives the whole variable domain DGGITQSPKYLFRKEGQNVTLSCEQNLNHDAMYWYRQDPGQGLRLIYYSQIVNDFQKGDIAEGYSVSREKKESFPLTVTSAQKNPTAFYLCASSIGGLGTEAFFGQGTRLTVV.

This rearrangement joins TRBV9 to TRBJ2-5, with unresolved D. Per the germline V gene, CDR1 is SGDLS and CDR2 is YYNGEE. This CDR3 spans 13 amino acids. Trimming cost V 3 bases and J 2 bases, with 8 bases left between them. DNA for the CDR3: TGTGCCAGCAGCGGCACCCCACAAGAGACCCAGTACTTC. Residues: CASSGTPQETQYF.

J is TRBJ1-1 and V is TRBV19; D is possibly TRBD1 (5 bases). The CDR3 is 14 amino acids. Germline V gene sequence: CDR1 LNHDA, CDR2 SQIVND (reference sequence). Trimming removed 5 bases at V and 1 base at J, with 11 bases between. For the CDR3, the DNA is TGTGCCAGTAGTGGAGTGACAGAGAACACTGAAGCTTTCTTT. Its translation: CASSGVTENTEAFF. Full variable domain (outside the CDR3, taken from reference TRBV19 and TRBJ1-1): DGGITQSPKYLFRKEGQNVTLSCEQNLNHDAMYWYRQDPGQGLRLIYYSQIVNDFQKGDIAEGYSVSREKKESFPLTVTSAQKNPTAFYLCASSGVTENTEAFFGQGTRLTVV.

CDR3 residues: CASSQELAGVGVTQYF. The CDR3 DNA is TGTGCCAGCAGCCAAGAGCTAGCGGGAGTAGGAGTTACGCAGTATTTT. V gene TRBV4-2 combines with J gene TRBJ2-3; 10 nucleotides match TRBD2. Germline assignment: CDR1 LGHNA and CDR2 YNFKEQ. V shed 0 bases, J shed 8 bases, and the junction held 8 bases outside the gene matches. The CDR3 sequence is 16 residues long.

V gene TRBV28 combines with J gene TRBJ1-5; D is perhaps TRBD1 (6 bases). The germline V and J ends were trimmed by 3 bases and 5 bases, with 11 bases remaining between them. Per the germline V gene, CDR1 is MDHEN and CDR2 is SYDVKM. CDR3 size: 14 residues. CDR3 DNA sequence: TGTGCCAGCAGTTTTCGGGGGGGCGATCAGCCCCAGCATTTT. Translated: CASSFRGGDQPQHF.

The chain has TRBV7-6 and TRBJ2-7, with D perhaps assigned TRBD1 or TRBD2 (7 bases each). V was shortened by 5 bases and J by 3 bases, with 20 bases between the two germline ends. Germline V lookup: CDR1 SGHVS, CDR2 FNYEAQ. CDR3 length: 16 amino acids. CDR3 sequence (DNA): TGTGCCAGCAGCACCGCCGGCAGGGGGGGCGGCTACGAGCAGTACTTC. This sequence encodes CASSTAGRGGGYEQYF.

V is TRBV4-3 and J is TRBJ1-6, with D hard to call. Germline-derived CDR1 and CDR2 are LGHNA and YSLEER. Trimming pared 0 bases from V and 8 bases from J, leaving 2 bases between. This CDR3 has 12 amino acids. The CDR3 protein is CASSQEDSPLHF. The CDR3 nucleotides are TGCGCCAGCAGCCAAGAGGATTCACCCCTCCACTTT.

The chain employs TRBV30 and TRBJ1-2; no clear D. V dropped 1 base and J dropped 12 bases, with 18 bases sitting between them. Per the germline V gene, CDR1 is GTSNPN and CDR2 is SVGIG (reference sequence). This CDR3 comprises 13 residues. The CDR3 protein is CAWSGQRGSVNTF. CDR3 nucleotide sequence: TGTGCCTGGAGTGGACAAAGAGGCAGTGTGAACACCTTC.

This clone came up once. V usage is TRBV6-5 and J usage is TRBJ1-3; TRBD1 aligns across 8 bases. J lost 4 bases, V lost 4 bases, and 9 bases had no gene match. CDR1 and CDR2 from the germline V gene are MNHEY and SVGAGI. The CDR3 has 16 residues. CDR3 residues: CASSSNGQGLGNTIYF. In DNA form, the CDR3 reads TGTGCCAGCAGTTCCAATGGACAGGGATTAGGAAACACCATATATTTT.

In this sample, this clone turned up once. The rearrangement joins TRBV29-1 to TRBJ2-7; 7 bases align to TRBD1. This CDR3 is built from 12 residues. J lost 2 bases, V lost 3 bases, and 1 base had no gene match. Germline-derived CDR1 and CDR2 are SQVTM and ANQGSEA. The CDR3 nucleotides are TGCAGCGTTGAGCAGGGGGCCTACGAGCAGTACTTC. It translates to CSVEQGAYEQYF.

V and J are TRBV18 and TRBJ2-2; D is unclear. The CDR3 has 15 residues. The germline V gene encodes CDR1 KGHSH and CDR2 LQKENI. V was pared by 0 bases and J by 5 bases, with 10 bases between. CDR3 DNA: TGTGCCAGCTCACCACCGGACCTGTGGACCGGGGAGCTGTTTTTT. Protein product: CASSPPDLWTGELFF.

The rearrangement joins TRBV19 to TRBJ2-5; D is perhaps TRBD2 (5 bases). Trimming took off 6 bases at V and 3 bases at J, with 11 bases between the two ends. The CDR3 spans 13 residues. The germline gives CDR1 LNHDA, CDR2 SQIVND (reference sequence). CDR3 sequence reads: CASSSGNKETQYF. DNA for the CDR3: TGTGCCAGTAGCTCCGGGAATAAAGAGACCCAGTACTTC.

This clone came up once. The chain is built from TRBV7-9 and TRBJ2-2; D may be TRBD1 (5 bases). This CDR3 comprises 14 residues. V was cut by 4 bases and J by 5 bases, with 11 bases left in between. Germline assignment: CDR1 SEHNR and CDR2 FQNEAQ (reference sequence). The chain's CDR3 is CASSSSRVTGELFF. The CDR3 DNA reads TGTGCCAGCAGCTCATCCAGGGTGACCGGGGAGCTGTTTTTT.

This clone was recorded only once. This sequence joins TRBV4-3 and TRBJ2-1; 9 bases line up with TRBD2. Germline V gives CDR1 LGHNA, CDR2 YSLEER. The CDR3 is made up of 17 amino acids. Germline trimming cut 0 bases from V and 6 bases from J; bases unmatched to any gene: 9. The CDR3 is CASSQDFSRTSVNEQFF. CDR3 nucleotide sequence: TGCGCCAGCAGCCAAGATTTCTCCCGGACTAGCGTCAATGAGCAGTTCTTC.

The V gene is TRBV28, the J gene TRBJ2-7; D is ambiguous. Trimming took 2 bases from V and 4 from J, leaving 12 bases between them. The CDR3 has 14 residues. Germline CDR1 is MDHEN and CDR2 is SYDVKM. DNA of the CDR3: TGTGCCAGCAGTTTACCGCTCGGCAGGTACGAGCAGTACTTC. Its protein product is CASSLPLGRYEQYF.